These 12 T cell receptor beta chains came from one sample sequenced in a study of shared clonotypes between healthy human individuals. The method was immunoSEQ multiplex PCR; TCRdb's version includes in-frame clones alone and lacks a portion of them. This table holds about 2.1 million clones, around 95% found once. CD45RO-negative cells were positively selected for CCR7, leaving out terminally differentiated effector memory CD45RA+ cells. Sequencing was performed on naive CD8+ T cells from PBMCs. Receptors originate from a man between 18 and 29 years old in good health. Some clones in this sample may be carry-over from other donors' samples.

This chain uses TRBV4-1 with TRBJ2-7, with TRBD1 identical over 9 bases. Germline CDR1 and CDR2: MGHRA and YSYEKL. The CDR3 sequence is 15 residues long. V shed 1 base and J 5 bases; nucleotides not matched to a gene: 6. The CDR3 spells CASSQVGDRVNEQYF. CDR3 sequence (DNA): TGCGCCAGCAGCCAAGTAGGGGACAGGGTTAACGAGCAGTACTTC.

The chain joins TRBV9 to TRBJ2-1, with D possibly being TRBD1 or TRBD2 (5 bases each). Per germline, CDR1 SGDLS and CDR2 YYNGEE. V lost 3 bases and J lost 8, with 24 bases in between. CDR3 length equals 17 residues. Written as DNA, the CDR3 is TGTGCCAGCAGCGCAAAGCGGATTGGGGGAATTGGCGATGAGCAGTTCTTC. It encodes CASSAKRIGGIGDEQFF.

In this sample, this clone turned up a few times. V usage is TRBV25-1 and J usage is TRBJ1-1; D unresolved. The CDR3 is 16 residues long. Germline V gene data show CDR1 as MGHDK and CDR2 as SYGVNS. Trimming pared 8 bases from V and 3 bases from J, leaving 22 bases between. The DNA for the CDR3 is TGTGCCAGCGCCCCACCAAGACTCCGGGAGGACACTGAAGCTTTCTTT. This gives the protein CASAPPRLREDTEAFF.

J is TRBJ2-3 and V is TRBV27; TRBD1 or TRBD2 may be the D gene (5 bases each). Deletions cut 3 bases from V and 0 bases from J, with 13 bases between. The germline gives CDR1 MNHEY, CDR2 SMNVEV (reference sequence). This CDR3 region has 16 residues. The CDR3, as DNA: TGTGCCAGCAGTTTCCTGGGACCAACTAGCACAGATACGCAGTATTTT. It codes for CASSFLGPTSTDTQYF.

The rearrangement links TRBV19 to TRBJ1-1; D gene unclear. Germline-derived CDR1 and CDR2 are LNHDA and SQIVND (reference sequence). Trimming removed 5 bases from V and 5 bases from J, with 9 bases in between. There are 12 residues in the CDR3. CDR3 sequence (DNA): TGTGCCAGTAGTGATCTAGGTACTGAAGCTTTCTTT. This sequence encodes CASSDLGTEAFF.

CDR3 in DNA: TGTGCCAGCAGTCCCCAGACAGGGAACTATGGCTACACCTTC. Its protein product is CASSPQTGNYGYTF. The chain joins TRBV27 to TRBJ1-2; 7 bases are shared with TRBD1. Germline CDR1 MNHEY, CDR2 SMNVEV (reference sequence). With V trimmed by 5 bases and J by 2 bases, 5 bases remained unmatched. The CDR3 is 14 amino acids.

This clone was seen more than once but under ten times. The rearrangement uses TRBV29-1 and TRBJ1-5, with TRBD1 as a possible D gene (5 bases). The CDR3 runs 13 residues. Trimming removed 6 bases at V and 7 bases at J, with 16 bases between. CDR1 SQVTM and CDR2 ANQGSEA come from the germline V gene. The CDR3 loop reads CSVRLQGNQPQHF. CDR3 bases: TGCAGCGTCCGGCTTCAGGGTAACCAGCCCCAGCATTTT.

The chain has TRBV28 and TRBJ2-1, with 7 positions matching TRBD2. This CDR3 comprises 13 residues. Trimming removed 8 bases from V and 8 bases from J; junction bases left unmatched: 9. Germline CDR1 reads MDHEN; CDR2 reads SYDVKM. CDR3 region: CASERDLGDEQFF. The CDR3 bases are TGTGCCAGCGAGCGGGACCTTGGCGATGAGCAGTTCTTC. The full variable domain, its missing parts supplied by reference TRBV28 and TRBJ2-1, is DVKVTQSSRYLVKRTGEKVFLECVQDMDHENMFWYRQDPGLGLRLIYFSYDVKMKEKGDIPEGYSVSREKKERFSLILESASTNQTSMYLCASERDLGDEQFFGPGTRLTVL.

The chain has TRBV18 and TRBJ2-3, with TRBD1 matching 8 bases. V was pared by 5 bases and J by 2 bases, with 12 bases of the junction left unmatched. The germline CDR1 and CDR2 sequences are KGHSH and LQKENI. The CDR3 loop spans 17 amino acids. CDR3: CASSRAGTGVPTDTQYF. In DNA, the CDR3 is TGTGCCAGCTCAAGGGCCGGGACAGGAGTCCCCACAGATACGCAGTATTTT.

This sequence joins TRBV7-8 and TRBJ2-7; possible D gene TRBD2, 6 bases. V lost 2 bases to trimming and J lost 6 bases, with 17 bases between them. The germline V gene encodes CDR1 SGHVS and CDR2 FQNEAQ. The CDR3 totals 15 residues. Written as DNA, the CDR3 is TGTGCCAGCAGCTTACGGGCGGGGAAATTCACCGAGCAGTACTTC. Protein sequence: CASSLRAGKFTEQYF.

In this sample, this clone turned up once. This rearrangement joins TRBV19 to TRBJ2-3; 9 bases map to TRBD1. Germline values: CDR1 LNHDA, CDR2 SQIVND (reference sequence). CDR3 length: 15 residues. V lost 5 bases, J lost 4 bases, and 7 bases stayed unmatched. CDR3 residues: CASSPRQGVADTQYF. The CDR3 DNA is TGTGCCAGTAGTCCCCGACAGGGGGTGGCAGATACGCAGTATTTT. The variable domain in full, completed from reference TRBV19 and TRBJ2-3, reads DGGITQSPKYLFRKEGQNVTLSCEQNLNHDAMYWYRQDPGQGLRLIYYSQIVNDFQKGDIAEGYSVSREKKESFPLTVTSAQKNPTAFYLCASSPRQGVADTQYFGPGTRLTVL.

This chain links TRBV4-3 with TRBJ1-5; 10 bases are shared with TRBD1. The germline gives CDR1 LGHNA, CDR2 YSLEER. J was trimmed by 6 bases and V by 0 bases; bases with no gene match: 5. The CDR3 loop spans 16 amino acids. The CDR3 nucleotides are TGCGCCAGCAGCCAAGATTTGGGGGACAGGGGTCAGCCCCAGCATTTT. Encoded protein: CASSQDLGDRGQPQHF.